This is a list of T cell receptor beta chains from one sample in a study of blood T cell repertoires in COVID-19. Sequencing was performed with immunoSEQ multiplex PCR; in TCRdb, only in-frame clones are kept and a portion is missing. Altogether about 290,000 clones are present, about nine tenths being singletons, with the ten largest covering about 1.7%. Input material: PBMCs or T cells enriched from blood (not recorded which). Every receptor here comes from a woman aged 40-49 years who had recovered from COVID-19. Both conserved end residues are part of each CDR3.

CASSQNTGGTEAFF	TRBV14	TRBJ1-1
CASTQWEGGNSPLHF	TRBV4-1	TRBJ1-6
CASSVASPTYNEQFF	TRBV9	TRBJ2-1
CASSMTGENTLHF	TRBV7-6	TRBJ1-6
CASSIGGGQARTGYTEAFF	TRBV19	TRBJ1-1
CASSQPGQGSYEQYF	TRBV4-1	TRBJ2-7
CASSPNRNQPQHF	TRBV27	TRBJ1-5
CASSEAWGQRTYGYTF	TRBV6-1	TRBJ1-2
CASSQTSSYNEQFF	TRBV11-2	TRBJ2-1
CASSPWTGTNTEAFF	TRBV5-1	TRBJ1-1
CAISDQAVPDTQYF	TRBV3-1/TRBV3-2	TRBJ2-3
CASSFLLTGDTQYF	TRBV7-9	TRBJ2-3
CASSQGQGLGYTF	TRBV14	TRBJ1-2
CASSQAGTGGTEAFF	TRBV6-2/TRBV6-3	TRBJ1-1
CASSLGPSLINYGYTF	TRBV7-2	TRBJ1-2
CASSQGDSQHSYEQYF	TRBV4-2	TRBJ2-7
CASLGQVVNTGELFF	TRBV2	TRBJ2-2
CASSYSIRAGQETQYF	TRBV6-2/TRBV6-3	TRBJ2-5
CASSLGTGGATQAFF	TRBV5-1	TRBJ1-1
CASGGPLAGVPLRQYF	TRBV12-5	TRBJ2-3
CASSQDYRQGTKYGYTF	TRBV4-1	TRBJ1-2
CASSLARGDTGELFF	TRBV5-4	TRBJ2-2
CASTPGTGDNEQFF	TRBV4-1	TRBJ2-1
CSASRAGTGGYGYTF	TRBV20-1	TRBJ1-2
CASSPTEFGANEQFF	TRBV5-4	TRBJ2-1